This entry lists 4 T cell receptor beta chains sequenced from one sample in a study of shared clonotypes between healthy human individuals. Method: immunoSEQ multiplex PCR; TCRdb's copy keeps in-frame clones and lacks some. The data hold about 480,000 clones, with less than 85% observed a single time. Sequenced input: PBMCs. The source of these receptors is a woman between 40 and 50 years old in good health. Some clones in this sample may be carry-over from other donors' samples.

This clone was detected ten times or more. V is TRBV2 and J is TRBJ2-1, with 15 bases identical to TRBD2. The V segment lost 6 bases and the J segment 7 bases; nucleotides outside the gene matches: 4. The CDR3 loop spans 15 amino acids. In germline, CDR1 is SNHLY, CDR2 FYNNEI. The DNA for the CDR3 is TGTGCCAGCAGGCCCGGGACTAGCGGGAGGAATGAGCAGTTCTTC. It is translated as CASRPGTSGRNEQFF.

The chain combines TRBV5-1 with TRBJ2-1, with 10 bases matching TRBD1. The CDR3 loop spans 17 amino acids. The trim removed 4 bases at V and 5 bases at J, leaving 12 bases unmatched. Per the germline V gene, CDR1 is SGHRS and CDR2 is YFSETQ. Written as DNA, the CDR3 is TGCGCCAGCAGCCCCCGGGACAGGGGTTTTCCAAACAATGAGCAGTTCTTC. The encoded protein is CASSPRDRGFPNNEQFF.

This clone has only a few counts. The V call is TRBV30, the J call TRBJ1-4; maybe TRBD1 (6 bases). Germline lookup yields CDR1 GTSNPN and CDR2 SVGIG (reference sequence). The CDR3 sequence is 15 residues long. Trimming took off 0 bases at V and 5 bases at J, with 13 bases between the two ends. CDR3 sequence: CAWSVLRGVNEKLFF. The CDR3, as DNA: TGTGCCTGGAGTGTATTAAGGGGGGTGAATGAAAAACTGTTTTTT.

This clone showed up many times. The CDR3 loop reads CASSLTRGGDYAEAFF. CDR3 sequence (DNA): TGTGCCAGCAGCCTAACACGGGGTGGGGATTACGCTGAAGCTTTCTTT. The chain has TRBV7-9 and TRBJ1-1; the D is unclear. The CDR3 is 16 residues long. Trimming removed 5 bases from V and 6 bases from J, with 22 bases in between. Germline CDR1 SEHNR, CDR2 FQNEAQ (reference sequence).